The clone carrying this T cell receptor (beta chain) was recorded a few times. Trimming at V came to 5 bases and at J to 5 bases, leaving 13 bases not matched to a gene. This CDR3 is 17 amino acids long. Germline-derived CDR1 and CDR2 are LNHDA and SQIVND (reference sequence). The data were obtained in a study of blood T cell repertoires in COVID-19. About the study: Collection of acute and convalescent COVID-19 samples took place in the United States, Italy and Spain. The analysed material was cDNA or gDNA that came from T cells, B-cell-depleted T cells, or PBMCs.

How the authors handled the data: Amplification of reference gene primers provided the estimated nucleated cell counts. TCRdb's table, derived via immunoSEQ multiplex PCR, lists solely in-frame clones and lacks some. V and J calls and clone size are those listed in that table; D and trimming were worked out from the DNA. The table includes 200,000 to 250,000 clones, just over 85% detected once. The V gene is TRBV19, the J gene TRBJ2-2, with 8 bases fitting TRBD2. The source is a man older than 75 with acute or convalescent COVID-19. Sample: peripheral blood. CDR3 amino acids: CASSAAGAGVWTGELFF. The CDR3 bases are TGTGCCAGTAGTGCGGCCGGAGCGGGAGTGTGGACCGGGGAGCTGTTTTTT. Variable domain in full (rest from reference TRBV19 and TRBJ2-2): DGGITQSPKYLFRKEGQNVTLSCEQNLNHDAMYWYRQDPGQGLRLIYYSQIVNDFQKGDIAEGYSVSREKKESFPLTVTSAQKNPTAFYLCASSAAGAGVWTGELFFGEGSRLTVL.